This record looks at one T cell receptor beta chain sequence and its context. Its specificity is not known. This sample was taken from a study of Ad26.COV2.S vaccination and SARS-CoV-2 variants. Study-level points and caveats: Compared with placebo recipients, vaccine recipients had higher spike-specific TCR breadth. Vaccine and placebo recipients had similar non-spike TCR breadth. After vaccination, substantial breadth of spike-specific CD8+ and CD4+ responses was reported.

The length of the CDR3 is 13 residues. Germline lookup yields CDR1 SGHNT and CDR2 YYREEE (reference sequence). Trimming took off 3 bases at V and 2 bases at J, with 8 bases between the two ends. Using immunoSEQ multiplex PCR, the repertoire was profiled, and TCRdb retains in-frame clones only, with some absent. The repertoire holds 180,000 or so clones, 87% seen once, with around 6.1% in the top ten. The material was peripheral blood, obtained after recovery from COVID-19. The clonotype comes from a human donor who had recovered from COVID-19. V and J are TRBV5-4 and TRBJ2-5; D remains ambiguous. For the CDR3, the DNA is TGTGCCAGCAGCTCGGGCGTACAAGAGACCCAGTACTTC. It translates to CASSSGVQETQYF.